The 2 T cell receptor beta chains presented below share a single source sample, sequenced in a study of cytotoxic CD8 clonotypes in ibrutinib-treated CLL. The data were produced by immunoSEQ multiplex PCR, yet TCRdb's version contains in-frame clones alone and is incomplete. The table has some 200,000 clones, 75% to 85% seen once. Sequencing used PBMCs, obtained after 12 months of ibrutinib treatment. These receptors originate from a human donor with chronic lymphocytic leukemia.

This chain joins TRBV7-9 and TRBJ2-1, with 15 nucleotides matching TRBD2. V shed 5 bases, J shed 7 bases, and the junction held 15 bases outside the gene matches. Germline V gives CDR1 SEHNR, CDR2 FQNEAQ (reference sequence). This CDR3 is 19 amino acids long. The CDR3 protein is CASSLYGTSGRSLRNEQFF. CDR3 nucleotides: TGTGCCAGCAGCCTATACGGGACTAGCGGGAGGTCATTACGTAATGAGCAGTTCTTC.

V usage is TRBV30 and J usage is TRBJ2-5; D remains ambiguous. The germline CDR1 and CDR2 sequences are GTSNPN and SVGIG (reference sequence). Between the trimmed V and J ends, which lost 0 bases and 3 bases, there was a span of 8 bases. The CDR3 is 13 amino acids. CDR3 in DNA: TGTGCCTGGAGTGTACGAGAGAAAGAGACCCAGTACTTC. Its protein product is CAWSVREKETQYF.